The rows below give T cell receptor beta chains drawn from one sample of a study of T cell repertoires in cytomegalovirus infection. One entry per CDR3 protein, called by TCRdb with MiXCR from the reads. This sample has roughly 140,000 distinct CDR3 sequences, with 23% found just once. Material: PBMCs. The receptors here all came from a human donor in good health (CMV status not recorded). Some clones in this sample may be carry-over from other donors' samples. The CDR3 runs from the conserved cysteine through the conserved F or W. Each record gives: V gene, J gene, clone size, D gene, CDR3 protein, CDR3 DNA. A D gene is named only where the DNA matches it firmly. The listing skips clone size in some rows; elsewhere it reads once, few, many or a size class.

>TRBV5-1|TRBJ2-7|NA|NA
CASSLDTAYEQYF
TGCGCCAGCAGTTTGGACACCGCCTACGAGCAGTACTTC
>TRBV2|TRBJ1-1|NA|NA
CASSEGRQFADEAFF
TGTGCCAGCAGTGAAGGTAGACAGTTCGCGGATGAAGCTTTCTTT
>TRBV29-1|TRBJ1-3|NA|NA
CSVLTPTGNTIYF
TGCAGCGTTCTCACCCCGACTGGAAACACCATATATTTT
>TRBV20-1|TRBJ2-5|NA|TRBD2
CSARARLAGEETQYF
TGCAGTGCTAGAGCGAGACTAGCGGGAGAGGAGACCCAGTACTTC
>TRBV19|TRBJ1-5|NA|TRBD1
CASATGSASNQPQHF
TGTGCCAGTGCGACAGGGTCTGCTAGCAATCAGCCCCAGCATTTT
>TRBV27|TRBJ1-2|NA|TRBD1
CASSTTGSPLYGYTF
TGTGCCAGCAGTACGACAGGGTCTCCTCTCTATGGCTACACCTTC
>TRBV7-9|TRBJ2-2|NA|NA
CASSLPGAGTGELFF
TGTGCCAGCAGCTTACCGGGGGCCGGCACCGGGGAGCTGTTTTTT
>TRBV5-1|TRBJ2-1|many|TRBD1
CASSLFGQGAEQFF
TGCGCCAGCAGCTTGTTCGGACAGGGGGCTGAGCAGTTCTTC
>TRBV5-1|TRBJ2-7|few|NA
CASSLEVPGEQYF
TGCGCCAGCAGCTTGGAGGTCCCGGGCGAGCAGTACTTC
>TRBV28|TRBJ2-7|NA|TRBD2
CASRRTSGLYEQYF
TGTGCCAGCCGCCGGACTAGCGGGCTTTACGAGCAGTACTTC
>TRBV28|TRBJ1-2|NA|NA
CASSLGGGISYTF
TGTGCCAGCAGTCTGGGGGGAGGAATTAGCTACACCTTC
>TRBV7-2|TRBJ2-1|many|NA
CASSLVGEQFF
TGTGCCAGCAGCCTGGTGGGTGAGCAGTTCTTC
>TRBV29-1|TRBJ2-7|NA|TRBD1
CSVTGTGTYEQYF
TGCAGCGTAACCGGGACAGGTACCTACGAGCAGTACTTC
>TRBV7-2|TRBJ2-5|many|NA
CASSLADSFETQYF
TGTGCCAGCAGCTTAGCGGACAGTTTCGAGACCCAGTACTTC
>TRBV7-9|TRBJ2-3|NA|NA
CASSKWGAGTDTQYF
TGTGCCAGCAGCAAGTGGGGGGCCGGGACAGATACGCAGTATTTT
>TRBV18|TRBJ2-7|NA|TRBD1
CASPAYRGSYEQYF
TGTGCCAGCCCCGCCTACAGGGGCAGCTACGAGCAGTACTTC
>TRBV5-1|TRBJ2-1|NA|TRBD1
CASSLGGTGSYNEQFF
TGCGCCAGCAGCTTGGGGGGGACAGGTTCCTACAATGAGCAGTTCTTC
>TRBV7-2|TRBJ2-7|many|NA
CASSLARSSYEQYF
TGTGCCAGCAGCTTAGCTAGGAGCTCCTACGAGCAGTACTTC
>TRBV28|TRBJ2-5|few|NA
CASSLDNQETQYF
TGTGCCAGCAGTTTGGACAACCAAGAGACCCAGTACTTC
>TRBV7-2|TRBJ2-6|many|NA
CASSPTHSGANVLTF
TGTGCCAGCAGCCCCACTCACTCTGGGGCCAACGTCCTGACTTTC
>TRBV7-9|TRBJ1-6|many|NA
CASSLMRESPLHF
TGTGCCAGCAGCTTAATGCGGGAGTCACCCCTCCACTTT
>TRBV5-4|TRBJ2-3|NA|TRBD2
CASSAIAGAGTDTQYF
TGTGCCAGCAGCGCGATAGCGGGAGCGGGCACAGATACGCAGTATTTT
>TRBV7-8|TRBJ2-7|NA|TRBD1
CASSRDRVSYEQYF
TGTGCCAGCAGCCGGGACAGGGTATCCTACGAGCAGTACTTC
>TRBV18|TRBJ2-1|few|NA
CASSPLQGGSYNEQFF
TGTGCCAGCTCACCTCTACAGGGAGGCTCCTACAATGAGCAGTTCTTC
>TRBV28|TRBJ2-3|few|NA
CATAGEGDTQYF
TGTGCCACTGCAGGGGAGGGAGATACGCAGTATTTT
>TRBV6-6|TRBJ2-1|NA|TRBD2
CASASGTSGGPYNEQFF
TGTGCCAGCGCCTCCGGGACTAGCGGGGGCCCCTACAATGAGCAGTTCTTC
>TRBV12-3/TRBV12-4|TRBJ2-4|few|NA
CASSYGGLAKNIQYF
TGTGCCAGCAGTTACGGCGGGCTAGCCAAAAACATTCAGTACTTC
>TRBV7-2|TRBJ1-6|many|NA
CASSLGGGTRSPLHF
TGTGCCAGCAGCTTAGGAGGGGGTACTAGGTCACCCCTCCACTTT
>TRBV5-1|TRBJ1-3|NA|TRBD1
CASSLGRQGLLSGNTIYF
TGCGCCAGCAGCTTGGGCCGACAGGGCCTCCTCTCTGGAAACACCATATATTTT
>TRBV7-2|TRBJ2-5|few|NA
CASSHDRQETQYF
TGTGCCAGCAGCCACGACAGACAAGAGACCCAGTACTTC
>TRBV12-3/TRBV12-4|TRBJ1-1|few|NA
CASTSGRRPEAFF
TGTGCCAGCACTTCCGGACGGAGACCTGAAGCTTTCTTT
>TRBV2|TRBJ1-6|NA|NA
CASSRVSPLHF
TGTGCCAGCAGCAGGGTTTCACCCCTCCACTTT
>TRBV12-3/TRBV12-4|TRBJ1-4|NA|NA
CASSSSIDHRAFNEKLFF
NA
>TRBV29-1|TRBJ2-3|many|NA
CSVERSLNTDTQYF
TGCAGCGTTGAACGGTCACTAAACACAGATACGCAGTATTTT
>TRBV5-1|TRBJ1-2|NA|TRBD1
CASSPTGKGYGYTF
TGCGCCAGCAGCCCGACAGGGAAGGGCTATGGCTACACCTTC
>TRBV28|TRBJ1-5|NA|NA
CASSLVGGSNQPQHF
TGTGCCAGCAGTTTAGTTGGGGGAAGCAATCAGCCCCAGCATTTT
>TRBV20-1|TRBJ1-2|few|TRBD1
CSARETGANYGYTF
TGCAGTGCTAGAGAGACAGGGGCAAACTATGGCTACACCTTC
>TRBV4-3|TRBJ2-3|many|NA
CASSQRDTQYF
TGCGCCAGCAGCCAAAGGGATACGCAGTATTTT
>TRBV14|TRBJ2-1|many|NA
CASSRLLLYNEQFF
TGTGCCAGCAGCAGACTTCTCCTCTACAATGAGCAGTTCTTC